The 18 T cell receptor beta chains presented below share a single source sample, sequenced in a study of T cells in tumors after PD-1 blockade. Clones were sequenced by immunoSEQ multiplex PCR, and TCRdb holds only the in-frame ones, with some missing. The data show approximately 48,000 clones, with about 85% seen just once and just over 4% held by the top ten. Specimen: PBMCs, collected before anti-PD-1 treatment. These receptors originate from a human donor with basal cell carcinoma.

This rearrangement joins TRBV14 to TRBJ1-2; maybe TRBD1 (6 bases). This CDR3 region has 15 residues. Trimming removed 3 bases at V and 8 bases at J, with 19 bases between. Looked up from germline, CDR1 is SGHDN and CDR2 is FVKESK. The CDR3 spells CASSQRGERGYGYTF. Here the CDR3 DNA reads TGTGCCAGCAGCCAGAGGGGGGAGCGGGGTTACGGCTACACCTTC.

V and J are TRBV6-6 and TRBJ2-5; 8 nucleotides line up with TRBD2. The junction had 7 bases not matched to a gene; V was cut back by 5 bases and J by 5 bases. CDR1 MNHNY and CDR2 SVGAGI come from the germline V gene (reference sequence). CDR3 length equals 14 residues. CDR3 residues: CASSIPGGQETQYF. Written as DNA, the CDR3 is TGTGCCAGCAGTATTCCGGGGGGGCAGGAGACCCAGTACTTC.

The chain links TRBV10-3 to TRBJ2-5, with 11 nucleotides matching TRBD2. The CDR3 runs 17 residues. The J segment lost 1 base and the V segment lost 2 bases, leaving 6 bases of the junction unmatched. Germline V lookup: CDR1 ENHRY, CDR2 SYGVKD. The CDR3 DNA sequence: TGTGCCATCAGTGAGCCCCCGGGGACTAGCGGCCAAGAGACCCAGTACTTC. It is translated as CAISEPPGTSGQETQYF.

The V gene is TRBV6-4, the J gene TRBJ1-1; TRBD1 matches at 8 bases. CDR1 is MRHNA, CDR2 SNTAGT, per germline. With V trimmed by 7 bases and J by 5 bases, 18 bases remained unmatched. The CDR3 contains 17 residues. The CDR3 DNA reads TGTGCCAGCAACCGCCCGGGGGCAGGGGGCCGTCGGACTGAAGCTTTCTTT. This codes for CASNRPGAGGRRTEAFF.

The chain carries TRBV3-1 (or the pseudogene TRBV3-2) and TRBJ2-5, with 7 bases matching TRBD2. The CDR3 loop spans 14 amino acids. The germline V gene has CDR1 LGHDT and CDR2 YNNKEL (reference sequence). V was clipped by 3 bases and J by 10 bases; unmatched bases: 11. The CDR3 loop reads CASSQGDYPGGQYF. The CDR3, as DNA: TGTGCCAGCAGCCAGGGGGACTACCCTGGGGGCCAGTACTTC.

The rearrangement joins TRBV18 to TRBJ1-2; 8 positions match TRBD1. The V gene end was trimmed by 0 bases and the J gene end by 1 base; junction bases not matched to a gene: 1. This CDR3 is 15 amino acids long. Germline lookup yields CDR1 KGHSH and CDR2 LQKENI. This CDR3 is CASSPPGQDNYGYTF. The CDR3 DNA is TGTGCCAGCTCACCACCGGGACAGGATAACTATGGCTACACCTTC.

The rearrangement uses TRBV11-2 and TRBJ1-1; the D gene is possibly TRBD1 (6 bases). From germline, CDR1 is SGHAT and CDR2 FQNNGV. V was clipped by 2 bases and J by 0 bases, with 19 bases between them. The CDR3 is 18 residues long. CDR3 in DNA: TGTGCCAGCAGCTTAATTTTGAAACAGGGCCGGATGAACACTGAAGCTTTCTTT. Translating gives CASSLILKQGRMNTEAFF. The variable domain in full, completed from reference TRBV11-2 and TRBJ1-1, reads EAGVAQSPRYKIIEKRQSVAFWCNPISGHATLYWYQQILGQGPKLLIQFQNNGVVDDSQLPKDRFSAERLKGVDSTLKIQPAKLEDSAVYLCASSLILKQGRMNTEAFFGQGTRLTVV.

This clone was recorded a few times. V is TRBV5-1 and J is TRBJ2-7; D tentatively reads TRBD1 or TRBD2 (5 bases each). The V end was cut by 4 bases, the J end by 3 bases, with 14 bases between. The CDR3 has 14 residues. Germline-derived CDR1 and CDR2 are SGHRS and YFSETQ. Here the CDR3 DNA reads TGCGCCAGCAGCATGGCCATTGGGGGCTACGAGCAGTACTTC. Amino acids: CASSMAIGGYEQYF.

The rearrangement uses TRBV10-3 and TRBJ2-3, with 10 bases identical to TRBD1. The CDR3 extends over 16 amino acids. The V and J ends lost 4 bases and 0 bases, in that order; junction bases with no gene match: 4. Germline assignment: CDR1 ENHRY and CDR2 SYGVKD. The CDR3 nucleotides read TGTGCCATCAGTGCACGGACAGGGGGAAGCACAGATACGCAGTATTTT. Translation: CAISARTGGSTDTQYF.

This rearrangement joins TRBV5-1 to TRBJ2-5; a weak D match, TRBD1 (7 bases). The CDR3 loop spans 15 amino acids. Germline CDR1 is SGHRS and CDR2 is YFSETQ. V was shortened by 2 bases and J by 5 bases, with 16 bases between the two germline ends. CDR3 sequence (DNA): TGCGCCAGCAGCTTATCGGAGGGGGCCGCGGAGACCCAGTACTTC. This gives the protein CASSLSEGAAETQYF.

The chain has TRBV7-2 and TRBJ2-7; 7 nucleotides line up with TRBD1. Germline V gives CDR1 SGHTA, CDR2 FQGNSA. The length of the CDR3 is 15 residues. The J segment lost 2 bases and the V segment lost 5 bases, leaving 9 bases of the junction unmatched. The CDR3 DNA sequence: TGTGCCAGCAGCCTGGACAGGAAAAATACCTACGAGCAGTACTTC. Protein: CASSLDRKNTYEQYF.

The chain uses TRBV2 and TRBJ2-1; the D gene is possibly TRBD1 (6 bases). Germline-derived CDR1 and CDR2 are SNHLY and FYNNEI. The ends were cut back, 3 bases at V and 10 bases at J, with 19 bases in the middle. The length of the CDR3 is 15 residues. The CDR3 sequence: CASSDSPTRGDEQFF. CDR3 DNA: TGTGCCAGCAGTGATTCCCCCACCAGGGGCGACGAGCAGTTCTTC.

The V gene is TRBV18, the J gene TRBJ2-5; 7 positions agree with TRBD2. Germline CDR1 KGHSH, CDR2 LQKENI. The V gene end was trimmed by 2 bases and the J gene end by 3 bases; junction bases not matched to a gene: 9. The CDR3 loop spans 16 amino acids. The CDR3, as DNA: TGTGCCAGCTCACCAGTAACACTAGCGAATGAAGAGACCCAGTACTTC. This encodes CASSPVTLANEETQYF.

The rearrangement joins TRBV18 to TRBJ1-6; 8 bases match TRBD1. Losses at the gene ends were 6 bases for V and 8 bases for J; bases not matched to a gene: 6. The CDR3 is 14 amino acids. The germline V gene encodes CDR1 KGHSH and CDR2 LQKENI. The CDR3 is CASSQGAVYSPLHF. In DNA, the CDR3 is TGTGCCAGCTCTCAGGGGGCTGTGTATTCACCCCTCCACTTT. The full variable domain, its missing parts supplied by reference TRBV18 and TRBJ1-6, is NAGVMQNPRHLVRRRGQEARLRCSPMKGHSHVYWYRQLPEEGLKFMVYLQKENIIDESGMPKERFSAEFPKEGPSILRIQQVVRGDSAAYFCASSQGAVYSPLHFGNGTRLTVT.

Concerning this clone itself: Other DNA sequences in this specimen translate into the identical CDR3. The chain joins TRBV7-2 to TRBJ2-1; a weak D match, TRBD1 (6 bases). The CDR3 loop spans 16 amino acids. Germline V gene lookup returns CDR1 SGHTA and CDR2 FQGNSA. The V end lost 6 bases, the J end lost 4 bases, and 19 bases lay between the germline ends. In DNA, the CDR3 is TGTGCCAGCAGGTTCATACAGGGAGCTCTTTACAATGAGCAGTTCTTC. Amino acid sequence: CASRFIQGALYNEQFF.

This clone has a handful of counts. The V call is TRBV4-1, the J call TRBJ1-5; possible D gene TRBD1, 6 bases. The V gene lost 1 base and the J gene lost 4 bases, with 14 bases spanning the gap. This CDR3 comprises 16 residues. The germline CDR1 and CDR2 sequences are MGHRA and YSYEKL. The CDR3 DNA sequence: TGCGCCAGCAGCCAAGGTTTTAACAGGGAGAATCAGCCCCAGCATTTT. Translated: CASSQGFNRENQPQHF.

The rearrangement uses TRBV28 and TRBJ1-1, with D possibly being TRBD1 (6 bases). The V end was cut by 5 bases, the J end by 0 bases, with 16 bases between. This CDR3 comprises 16 residues. Germline assignment: CDR1 MDHEN and CDR2 SYDVKM. CDR3 amino acids: CASSIRDIPMNTEAFF. Written as DNA, the CDR3 is TGTGCCAGCAGTATCCGGGACATTCCCATGAACACTGAAGCTTTCTTT.

The rearrangement uses TRBV6-5 and TRBJ1-6, with D perhaps matching TRBD1 (5 bases). Trimming took 4 bases from V and 7 from J, leaving 17 bases between them. CDR1 and CDR2 (germline): MNHEY, SVGAGI. CDR3 length: 16 amino acids. In DNA form, the CDR3 reads TGTGCCAGCAGTTCCCGTATATCGGGGGGAAATTCACCCCTCCACTTT. Translated, it gives CASSSRISGGNSPLHF.